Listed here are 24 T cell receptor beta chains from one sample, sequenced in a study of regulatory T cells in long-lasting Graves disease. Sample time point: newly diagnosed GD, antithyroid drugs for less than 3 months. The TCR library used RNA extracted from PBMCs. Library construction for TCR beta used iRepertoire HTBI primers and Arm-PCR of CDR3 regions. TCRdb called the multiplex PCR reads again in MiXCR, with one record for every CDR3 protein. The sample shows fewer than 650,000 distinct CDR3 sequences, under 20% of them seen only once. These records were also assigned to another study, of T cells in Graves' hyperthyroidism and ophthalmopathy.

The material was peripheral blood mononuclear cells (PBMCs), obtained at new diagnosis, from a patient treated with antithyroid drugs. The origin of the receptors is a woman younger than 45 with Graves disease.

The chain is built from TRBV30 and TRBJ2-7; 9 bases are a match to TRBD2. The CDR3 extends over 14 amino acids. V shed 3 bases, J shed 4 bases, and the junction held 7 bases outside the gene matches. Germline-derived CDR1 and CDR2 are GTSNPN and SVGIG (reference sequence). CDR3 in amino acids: CAWRGLAGSYEQYF. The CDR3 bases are TGTGCCTGGAGGGGGCTAGCGGGATCATACGAGCAGTACTTC.

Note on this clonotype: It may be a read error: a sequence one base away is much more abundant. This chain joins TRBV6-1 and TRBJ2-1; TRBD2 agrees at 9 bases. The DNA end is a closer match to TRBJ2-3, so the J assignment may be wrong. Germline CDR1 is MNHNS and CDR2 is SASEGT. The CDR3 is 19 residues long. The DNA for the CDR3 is TGTGCCAGCAGCCCAGGGGACAGTTACGCACGCGGGAGGGCAGATATGCAGTATTTT. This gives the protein CASSPGDSYARGRADMQYF.

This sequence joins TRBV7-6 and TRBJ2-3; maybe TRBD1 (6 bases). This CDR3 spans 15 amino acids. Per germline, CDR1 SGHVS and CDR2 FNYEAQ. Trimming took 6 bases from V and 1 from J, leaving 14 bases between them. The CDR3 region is CASRKTGLRTDTQYF. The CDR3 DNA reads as TGTGCCAGCAGAAAGACAGGACTCCGCACAGATACGCAGTATTTT. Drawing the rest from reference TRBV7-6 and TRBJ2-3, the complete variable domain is GAGVSQSPRYKVTKRGQDVALRCDPISGHVSLYWYRQALGQGPEFLTYFNYEAQQDKSGLPNDRFSAERPEGSISTLTIQRTEQRDSAMYRCASRKTGLRTDTQYFGPGTRLTVL.

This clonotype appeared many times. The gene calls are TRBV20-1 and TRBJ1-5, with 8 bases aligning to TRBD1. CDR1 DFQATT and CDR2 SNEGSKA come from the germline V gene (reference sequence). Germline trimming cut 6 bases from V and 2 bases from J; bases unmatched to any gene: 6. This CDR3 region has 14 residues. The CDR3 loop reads CSAQGAKGNQPQHF. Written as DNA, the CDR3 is TGCAGTGCCCAGGGGGCTAAGGGCAATCAGCCCCAGCATTTT.

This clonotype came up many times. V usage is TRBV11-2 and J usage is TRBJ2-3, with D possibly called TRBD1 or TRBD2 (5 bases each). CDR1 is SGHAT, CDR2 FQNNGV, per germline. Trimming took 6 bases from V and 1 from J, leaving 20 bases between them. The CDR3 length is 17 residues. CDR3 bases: TGTGCCAGCAGTCCAGGGCAGGGAGCAGGTGGCACAGATACGCAGTATTTT. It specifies CASSPGQGAGGTDTQYF.

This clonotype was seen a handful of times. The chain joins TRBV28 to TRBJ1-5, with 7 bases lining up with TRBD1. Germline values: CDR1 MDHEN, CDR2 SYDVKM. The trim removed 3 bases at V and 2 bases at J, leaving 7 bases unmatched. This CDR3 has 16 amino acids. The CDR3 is CASSFYRTGGNQPQHF. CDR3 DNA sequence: TGTGCCAGCAGTTTTTACCGAACAGGGGGCAATCAGCCCCAGCATTTT. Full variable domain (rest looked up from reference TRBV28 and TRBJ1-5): DVKVTQSSRYLVKRTGEKVFLECVQDMDHENMFWYRQDPGLGLRLIYFSYDVKMKEKGDIPEGYSVSREKKERFSLILESASTNQTSMYLCASSFYRTGGNQPQHFGDGTRLSIL.

The DNA of the CDR3 is TGTGCCAGCAGCCAAGTACGCAAAAACCCCTACGAGCAGTACTTC. Translated, it gives CASSQVRKNPYEQYF. This chain joins TRBV3-1 and TRBJ2-7; D unclear. Germline V CDR1 and CDR2: LGHDT, YNNKEL (reference sequence). The CDR3 has 15 amino acids. The V end was cut by 1 base, the J end by 2 bases, with 12 bases between.

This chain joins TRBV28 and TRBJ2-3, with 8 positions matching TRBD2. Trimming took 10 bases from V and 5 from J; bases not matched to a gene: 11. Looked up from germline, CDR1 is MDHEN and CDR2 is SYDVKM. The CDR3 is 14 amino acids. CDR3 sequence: CATGGGGVGDTQYF. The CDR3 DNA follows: TGTGCCACCGGGGGGGGGGGCGTAGGAGATACGCAGTATTTT.

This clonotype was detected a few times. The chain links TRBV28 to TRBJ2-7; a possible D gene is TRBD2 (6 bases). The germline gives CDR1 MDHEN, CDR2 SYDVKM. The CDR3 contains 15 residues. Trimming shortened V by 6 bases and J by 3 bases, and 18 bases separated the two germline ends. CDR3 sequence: CASRGTETPRYEQYF. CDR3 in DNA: TGTGCCAGCAGGGGGACTGAGACCCCGCGCTACGAGCAGTACTTC.

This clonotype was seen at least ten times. The CDR3: CASGLVLGAGVNTGELFF. The DNA of the CDR3 is TGTGCTAGTGGTTTGGTACTTGGAGCGGGAGTAAACACCGGGGAGCTGTTTTTT. The V call is TRBV12-5, the J call TRBJ2-2; TRBD2 aligns across 8 bases. V lost 0 bases to trimming and J lost 2 bases; unmatched junction nucleotides: 8. The CDR3 length is 18 residues. Germline loops: CDR1 LGHNT, CDR2 FRNRAP.

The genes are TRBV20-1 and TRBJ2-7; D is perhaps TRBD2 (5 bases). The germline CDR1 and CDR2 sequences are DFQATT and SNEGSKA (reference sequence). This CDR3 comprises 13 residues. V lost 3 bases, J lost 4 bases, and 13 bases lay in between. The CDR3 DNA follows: TGCAGTGCTAGCGATGGTCCGGGGTACGAGCAGTACTTC. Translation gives CSASDGPGYEQYF.

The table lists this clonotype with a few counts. CDR3 nucleotide sequence: TGTGCCCGGCCAGGGCGGACAGAGCAGTTCTTC. As protein: CARPGRTEQFF. The rearrangement links TRBV28 to TRBJ2-1, with a tentative D call TRBD1 (5 bases). Trimming pared 11 bases from V and 10 bases from J, leaving 15 bases between. The CDR3 loop spans 11 amino acids. In germline, CDR1 is MDHEN, CDR2 SYDVKM.

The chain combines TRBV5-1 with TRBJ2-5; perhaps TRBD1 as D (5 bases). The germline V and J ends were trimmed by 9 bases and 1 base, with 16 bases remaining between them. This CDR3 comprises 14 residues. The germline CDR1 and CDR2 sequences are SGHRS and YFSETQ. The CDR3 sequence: CATKSGPRQETQYF. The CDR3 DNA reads TGCGCCACAAAATCAGGGCCCCGCCAAGAGACCCAGTACTTC. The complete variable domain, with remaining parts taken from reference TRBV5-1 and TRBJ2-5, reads KAGVTQTPRYLIKTRGQQVTLSCSPISGHRSVSWYQQTPGQGLQFLFEYFSETQRNKGNFPGRFSGRQFSNSRSEMNVSTLELGDSALYLCATKSGPRQETQYFGPGTRLLVL.

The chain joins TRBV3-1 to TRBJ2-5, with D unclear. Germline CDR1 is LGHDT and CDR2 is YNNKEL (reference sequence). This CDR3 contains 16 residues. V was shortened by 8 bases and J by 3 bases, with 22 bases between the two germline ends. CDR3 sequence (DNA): TGTGCCAGCTCACCGGCGGTTTCGGTGAAAGAAGAGACCCAGTACTTC. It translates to CASSPAVSVKEETQYF.

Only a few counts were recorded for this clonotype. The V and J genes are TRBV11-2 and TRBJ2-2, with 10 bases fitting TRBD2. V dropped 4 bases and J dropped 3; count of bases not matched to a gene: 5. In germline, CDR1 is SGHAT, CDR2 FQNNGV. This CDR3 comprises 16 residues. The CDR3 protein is CASSWRLAGDTGELFF. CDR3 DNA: TGTGCCAGCAGCTGGCGGCTAGCGGGGGACACCGGGGAGCTGTTTTTT.

CDR3 amino acids: CASRLAGVPQETQYF. CDR3 bases: TGTGCCAGCCGACTAGCGGGAGTTCCTCAAGAGACCCAGTACTTC. The chain has TRBV27 and TRBJ2-5; 12 bases match TRBD2. The length of the CDR3 is 15 residues. Germline CDR1 and CDR2: MNHEY and SMNVEV (reference sequence). V dropped 8 bases and J dropped 2; count of bases not matched to a gene: 6.

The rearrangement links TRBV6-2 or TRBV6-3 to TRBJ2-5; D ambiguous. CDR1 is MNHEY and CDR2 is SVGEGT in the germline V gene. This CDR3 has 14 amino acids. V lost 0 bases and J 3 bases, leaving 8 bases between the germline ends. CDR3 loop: CASSYSSRKETQYF. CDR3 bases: TGTGCCAGCAGTTACTCCAGCCGAAAAGAGACCCAGTACTTC.

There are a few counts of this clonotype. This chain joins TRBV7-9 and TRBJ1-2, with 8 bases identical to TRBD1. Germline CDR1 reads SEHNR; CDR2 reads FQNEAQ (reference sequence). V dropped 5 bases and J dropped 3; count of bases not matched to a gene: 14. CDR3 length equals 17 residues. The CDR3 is CASSPLGMGQADYGYTF. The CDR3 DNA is TGTGCCAGCAGCCCCTTGGGAATGGGACAGGCGGACTATGGCTACACCTTC.

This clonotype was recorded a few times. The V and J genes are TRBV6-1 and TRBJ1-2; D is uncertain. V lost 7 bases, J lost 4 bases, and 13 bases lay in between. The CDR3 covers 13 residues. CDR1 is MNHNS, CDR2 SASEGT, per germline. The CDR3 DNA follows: TGTGCCAGCAATTTAGACGGGAGCTATGGCTACACCTTC. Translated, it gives CASNLDGSYGYTF.

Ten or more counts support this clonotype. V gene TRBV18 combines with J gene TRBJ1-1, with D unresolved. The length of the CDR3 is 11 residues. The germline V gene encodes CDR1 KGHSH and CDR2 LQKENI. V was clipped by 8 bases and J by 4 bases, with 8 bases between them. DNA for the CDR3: TGTGCCAGCAGTCCACTCACTGAAGCTTTCTTT. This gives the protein CASSPLTEAFF.

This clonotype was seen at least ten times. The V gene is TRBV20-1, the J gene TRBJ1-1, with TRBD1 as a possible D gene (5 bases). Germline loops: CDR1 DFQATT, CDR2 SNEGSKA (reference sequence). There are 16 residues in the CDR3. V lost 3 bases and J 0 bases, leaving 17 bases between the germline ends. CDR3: CSASIGTLGLNTEAFF. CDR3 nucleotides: TGCAGTGCTAGTATCGGGACCCTGGGGTTGAACACTGAAGCTTTCTTT.

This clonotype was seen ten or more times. For the CDR3, the DNA is TGTGCCAGCGTAACGACCGCGGGCCCGCAGTATTTT. Protein sequence: CASVTTAGPQYF. The rearrangement joins TRBV28 to TRBJ2-3, with D perhaps matching TRBD2 (5 bases). V was cut by 8 bases and J by 10 bases, with 16 bases left in between. Per the germline V gene, CDR1 is MDHEN and CDR2 is SYDVKM. The CDR3 is 12 residues long.

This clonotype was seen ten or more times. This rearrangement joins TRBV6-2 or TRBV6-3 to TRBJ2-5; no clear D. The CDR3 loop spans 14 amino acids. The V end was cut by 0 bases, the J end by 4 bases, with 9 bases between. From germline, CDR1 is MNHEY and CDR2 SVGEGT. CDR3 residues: CASSYSRWGETQYF. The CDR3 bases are TGTGCCAGCAGTTACTCGAGATGGGGAGAGACCCAGTACTTC.

CDR3 in DNA: TGTGCCAGCAGTTGGGACGAGGATCAGCCCCAGCATTTT. It codes for CASSWDEDQPQHF. J is TRBJ1-5 and V is TRBV12-3 or TRBV12-4, with a weak D call TRBD1 (5 bases). V shed 4 bases and J shed 5 bases, with 9 bases lying between them. The CDR3 consists of 13 residues.